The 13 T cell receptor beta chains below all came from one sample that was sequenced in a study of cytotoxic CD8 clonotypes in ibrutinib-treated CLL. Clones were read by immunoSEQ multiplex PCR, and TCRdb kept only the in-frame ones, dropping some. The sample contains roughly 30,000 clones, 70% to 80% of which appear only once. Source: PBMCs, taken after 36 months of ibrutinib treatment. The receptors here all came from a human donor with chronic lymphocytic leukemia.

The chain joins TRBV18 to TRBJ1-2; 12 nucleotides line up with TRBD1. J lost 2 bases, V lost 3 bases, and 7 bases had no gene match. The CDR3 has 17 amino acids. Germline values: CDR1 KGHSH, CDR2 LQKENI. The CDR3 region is CASSPGTGGAGNYGYTF. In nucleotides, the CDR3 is TGTGCCAGCTCACCCGGGACAGGGGGCGCAGGGAACTATGGCTACACCTTC.

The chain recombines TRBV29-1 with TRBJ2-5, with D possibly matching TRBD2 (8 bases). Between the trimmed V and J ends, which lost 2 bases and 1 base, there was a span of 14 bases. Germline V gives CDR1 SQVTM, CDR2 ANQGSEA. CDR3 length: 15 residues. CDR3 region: CSVERGRGVQETQYF. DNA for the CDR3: TGCAGCGTTGAAAGGGGGCGGGGGGTCCAAGAGACCCAGTACTTC.

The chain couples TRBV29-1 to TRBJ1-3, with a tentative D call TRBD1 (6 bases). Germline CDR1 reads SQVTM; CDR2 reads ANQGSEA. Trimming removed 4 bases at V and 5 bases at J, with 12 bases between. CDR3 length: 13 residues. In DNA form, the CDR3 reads TGCAGCGTTGGCGAGGGGGGCCGAAACACCATATATTTT. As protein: CSVGEGGRNTIYF.

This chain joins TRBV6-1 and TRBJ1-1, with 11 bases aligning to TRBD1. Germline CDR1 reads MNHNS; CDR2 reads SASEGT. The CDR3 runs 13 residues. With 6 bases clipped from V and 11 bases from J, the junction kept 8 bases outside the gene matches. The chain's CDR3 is CASSSGTGGQAFF. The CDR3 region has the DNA TGTGCCAGCAGCTCCGGGACAGGGGGTCAGGCTTTCTTT.

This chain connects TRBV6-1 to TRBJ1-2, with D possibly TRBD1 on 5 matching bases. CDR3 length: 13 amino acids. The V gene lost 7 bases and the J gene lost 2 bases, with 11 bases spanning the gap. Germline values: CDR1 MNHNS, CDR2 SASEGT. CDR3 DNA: TGTGCCAGCACCCCCGGGGGAAACTATGGCTACACCTTC. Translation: CASTPGGNYGYTF.

The CDR3 reads CASSGDSSLAYYGYTF. CDR3 nucleotides: TGCGCCAGCAGCGGGGACAGTTCGCTTGCATACTATGGCTACACCTTC. V and J are TRBV4-1 and TRBJ1-2; 7 bases are shared with TRBD1. The V and J ends lost 5 bases and 3 bases, in that order; junction bases with no gene match: 12. Germline V CDR1 and CDR2: MGHRA, YSYEKL. The CDR3 length is 16 residues.

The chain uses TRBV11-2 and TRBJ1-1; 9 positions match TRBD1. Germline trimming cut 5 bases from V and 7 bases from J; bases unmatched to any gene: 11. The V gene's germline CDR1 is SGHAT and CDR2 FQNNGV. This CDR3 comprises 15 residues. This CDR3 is CASSLSGTGQGEAFF. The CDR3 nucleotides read TGTGCCAGCAGCCTATCCGGGACAGGGCAAGGTGAAGCTTTCTTT.

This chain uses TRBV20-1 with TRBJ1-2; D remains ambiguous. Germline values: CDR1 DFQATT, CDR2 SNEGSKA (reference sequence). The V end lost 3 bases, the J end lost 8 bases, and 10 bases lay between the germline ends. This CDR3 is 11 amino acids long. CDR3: CSASRGAGYTF. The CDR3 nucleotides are TGCAGTGCTAGTAGAGGAGCCGGCTACACCTTC.

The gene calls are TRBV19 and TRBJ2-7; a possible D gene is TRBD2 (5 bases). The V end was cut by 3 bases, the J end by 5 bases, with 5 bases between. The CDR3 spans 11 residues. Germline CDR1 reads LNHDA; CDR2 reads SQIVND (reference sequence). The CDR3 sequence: CASSMEDEQYF. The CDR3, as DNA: TGTGCCAGTAGTATGGAGGACGAGCAGTACTTC.

The CDR3 nucleotides read TGTGCCAGCCGGCAGGGGGCCACATTAAAGAACACTGAAGCTTTCTTT. Protein sequence: CASRQGATLKNTEAFF. The chain uses TRBV27 and TRBJ1-1; 8 nucleotides agree with TRBD1. The CDR3 sequence is 16 residues long. From germline, CDR1 is MNHEY and CDR2 SMNVEV (reference sequence). Unmatched junction bases numbered 12, after V lost 8 bases and J lost 1 base.

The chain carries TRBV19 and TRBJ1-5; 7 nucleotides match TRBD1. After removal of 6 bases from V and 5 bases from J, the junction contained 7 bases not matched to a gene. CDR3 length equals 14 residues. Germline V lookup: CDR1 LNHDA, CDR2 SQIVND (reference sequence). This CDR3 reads CASSAGGLDQPQHF. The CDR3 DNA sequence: TGTGCCAGTAGCGCAGGGGGGCTTGATCAGCCCCAGCATTTT.

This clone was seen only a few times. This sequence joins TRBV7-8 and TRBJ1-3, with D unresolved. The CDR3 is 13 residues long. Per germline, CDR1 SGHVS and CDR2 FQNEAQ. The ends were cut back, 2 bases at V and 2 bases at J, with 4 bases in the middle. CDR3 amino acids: CASSLPTGNTIYF. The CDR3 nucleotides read TGTGCCAGCAGCTTACCGACTGGAAACACCATATATTTT.

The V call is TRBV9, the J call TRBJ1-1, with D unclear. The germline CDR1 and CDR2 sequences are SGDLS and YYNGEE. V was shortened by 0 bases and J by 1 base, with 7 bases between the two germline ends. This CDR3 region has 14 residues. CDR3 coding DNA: TGTGCCAGCAGCGTAGATGTTCGGAACACTGAAGCTTTCTTT. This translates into CASSVDVRNTEAFF. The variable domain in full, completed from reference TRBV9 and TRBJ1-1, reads DSGVTQTPKHLITATGQRVTLRCSPRSGDLSVYWYQQSLDQGLQFLIQYYNGEERAKGNILERFSAQQFPDLHSELNLSSLELGDSALYFCASSVDVRNTEAFFGQGTRLTVV.